The rows below give T cell receptor beta chains drawn from one sample of a study of blood T cell repertoires in COVID-19. This table comes from immunoSEQ multiplex PCR, and its TCRdb copy is limited to in-frame clones, with some not included. The table records a few hundred thousand clones, roughly 85% of them present only once. Sequenced input: PBMCs or T cells enriched from blood (not recorded which). The source of these receptors is a man under 40 who had recovered from COVID-19. Both conserved end residues are part of each CDR3. Each record gives: clone size, D gene, V gene, J gene, CDR3 DNA, CDR3 protein. A D gene is named only where the DNA matches it firmly. Clone size is shown for a subset of rows, as once, few, many or a class of expanded clone.

abundance: -; d_gene: -; v_gene: TRBV27; j_gene: TRBJ1-6; CDR3nt: TGTGCCAGCAATGCGTTTAGCTCCTATAATTCACCCCTCCACTTT; CDR3aa: CASNAFSSYNSPLHF
abundance: -; d_gene: TRBD2; v_gene: TRBV5-1; j_gene: TRBJ2-2; CDR3nt: TGCGCCAGCAAAAGCGGGGGGCTAGACACCGGGGAGCTGTTTTTT; CDR3aa: CASKSGGLDTGELFF
abundance: -; d_gene: -; v_gene: TRBV5-5; j_gene: TRBJ2-2; CDR3nt: TGTGCCAGCAGCATGAAGGGTTCGGGACTTGTGAACACCGGGGAGCTGTTTTTT; CDR3aa: CASSMKGSGLVNTGELFF
abundance: -; d_gene: -; v_gene: TRBV4-1; j_gene: TRBJ1-5; CDR3nt: TGCGCCAGCAGCCAGGACAGCGGAAATCAGCCCCAGCATTTT; CDR3aa: CASSQDSGNQPQHF
abundance: many; d_gene: -; v_gene: TRBV6-4; j_gene: TRBJ1-1; CDR3nt: TGTGCCAGCAGTCTCGGAGAGAACACTGAAGCTTTCTTT; CDR3aa: CASSLGENTEAFF
abundance: -; d_gene: -; v_gene: TRBV7-9; j_gene: TRBJ2-1; CDR3nt: TGTGCCAGCAGCTTAGTTCGGACAGCGACCAATGAGCAGTTCTTC; CDR3aa: CASSLVRTATNEQFF
abundance: -; d_gene: TRBD1; v_gene: TRBV29-1; j_gene: TRBJ2-7; CDR3nt: TGCAGCGTCGACAGGGGTGGCTCCTACGAGCAGTACTTC; CDR3aa: CSVDRGGSYEQYF
abundance: -; d_gene: -; v_gene: TRBV18; j_gene: TRBJ2-3; CDR3nt: TGTGCCAGCTCACCAATTCGAACAGGGGATACGCAGTATTTT; CDR3aa: CASSPIRTGDTQYF
abundance: -; d_gene: -; v_gene: TRBV5-1; j_gene: TRBJ1-2; CDR3nt: TGCGCCAGCAGCTTGGATGGAGGGTTTGAGGACTACACCTTC; CDR3aa: CASSLDGGFEDYTF
abundance: few; d_gene: -; v_gene: TRBV6-1; j_gene: TRBJ2-7; CDR3nt: TGTGCCAGCAGTGAAGCGCTTCTGGGGGGTCGATCGAGTGAGCAGTACTTC; CDR3aa: CASSEALLGGRSSEQYF
abundance: -; d_gene: TRBD1; v_gene: TRBV24-1; j_gene: TRBJ1-5; CDR3nt: TGTGCCACCAGTGATAGTTCGACAGGGGCCAATCAGCCCCAGCATTTT; CDR3aa: CATSDSSTGANQPQHF
abundance: -; d_gene: TRBD1; v_gene: TRBV5-1; j_gene: TRBJ2-7; CDR3nt: TGCGCCAGCAGACACGCGCCGGGACAGAGCTCCTACGAGCAGTACTTC; CDR3aa: CASRHAPGQSSYEQYF
abundance: -; d_gene: TRBD1; v_gene: TRBV12-3/TRBV12-4; j_gene: TRBJ2-7; CDR3nt: TGTGCCAGCAGTAGACAGGGTAACGAGCAGTACTTC; CDR3aa: CASSRQGNEQYF
abundance: -; d_gene: -; v_gene: TRBV30; j_gene: TRBJ2-7; CDR3nt: TGTGCCTGGAGTGTGAAGGGGGAGGGCGAGCAGTACTTC; CDR3aa: CAWSVKGEGEQYF
abundance: -; d_gene: -; v_gene: TRBV7-3; j_gene: TRBJ2-5; CDR3nt: TGTGCCAGCAGCTTGGGCAGACAAGAGACCCAGTACTTC; CDR3aa: CASSLGRQETQYF
abundance: -; d_gene: TRBD1; v_gene: TRBV6-5; j_gene: TRBJ1-2; CDR3nt: TGTGCCAGCACCCCCCTAGGGACAGGGTCTGGCTACACCTTC; CDR3aa: CASTPLGTGSGYTF
abundance: -; d_gene: TRBD2; v_gene: TRBV9; j_gene: TRBJ2-5; CDR3nt: TGTGCCAGCAGCCTATCCGGGGGGGCCCAAGAGACCCAGTACTTC; CDR3aa: CASSLSGGAQETQYF
abundance: -; d_gene: -; v_gene: TRBV5-4; j_gene: TRBJ2-5; CDR3nt: TGTGCCAGCAGCTTGGTAACGCAGGGGCGAGAGACCCAGTACTTC; CDR3aa: CASSLVTQGRETQYF
abundance: -; d_gene: -; v_gene: TRBV21-1; j_gene: TRBJ2-3; CDR3nt: TGTGCCAGCAGCTCCAATATCTCGGGGGTTACAGATACGCAGTATTTT; CDR3aa: CASSSNISGVTDTQYF
abundance: -; d_gene: TRBD1; v_gene: TRBV7-8; j_gene: TRBJ2-1; CDR3nt: TGTGCCAGCAGCTCCAACCCCTCAGGGGGTACGGAGCAGTTCTTC; CDR3aa: CASSSNPSGGTEQFF
abundance: -; d_gene: -; v_gene: TRBV9; j_gene: TRBJ1-2; CDR3nt: TGTGCCAGCAGCGTTCAAGCCAGGGACATAAGAAGCTACACCTTC; CDR3aa: CASSVQARDIRSYTF
abundance: few; d_gene: TRBD1; v_gene: TRBV27; j_gene: TRBJ1-1; CDR3nt: TGTGCCAGCAGTCTTACAGGGGAATGGAATGAAGCTTTCTTT; CDR3aa: CASSLTGEWNEAFF
abundance: -; d_gene: -; v_gene: TRBV5-1; j_gene: TRBJ1-1; CDR3nt: TGCGCCAGCAGCCCGCAGACACAGAACACTGAAGCTTTCTTT; CDR3aa: CASSPQTQNTEAFF
abundance: -; d_gene: -; v_gene: TRBV7-6; j_gene: TRBJ1-6; CDR3nt: TGTGCCAGCAGCCTACAGGAATCCCATAATTCACCCCTCCACTTT; CDR3aa: CASSLQESHNSPLHF
abundance: -; d_gene: TRBD1; v_gene: TRBV6-5; j_gene: TRBJ1-6; CDR3nt: TGTGCCAGCAGTTACGCAGGGGGACCCAATTCACCCCTCCACTTT; CDR3aa: CASSYAGGPNSPLHF
abundance: -; d_gene: TRBD2; v_gene: TRBV7-2; j_gene: TRBJ2-4; CDR3nt: TGTGCCAGCAGCTTAGCAAGCGGGGTCAAAAACATTCAGTACTTC; CDR3aa: CASSLASGVKNIQYF
abundance: -; d_gene: -; v_gene: TRBV6-1; j_gene: TRBJ2-5; CDR3nt: TGTGCCAGCAGTGAACCCTCCTTCCCAGGGCGAGGTGAGACCCAGTACTTC; CDR3aa: CASSEPSFPGRGETQYF
abundance: once; d_gene: TRBD1; v_gene: TRBV6-5; j_gene: TRBJ1-2; CDR3nt: TGTGCCAGCAGTAGTAGCTTAGGGGGCAGCGGCTACACCTTC; CDR3aa: CASSSSLGGSGYTF
abundance: -; d_gene: -; v_gene: TRBV2; j_gene: TRBJ2-3; CDR3nt: TGTGCCAGCAGGTTACAAACAATTAACACAGATACGCAGTATTTT; CDR3aa: CASRLQTINTDTQYF
abundance: -; d_gene: TRBD1; v_gene: TRBV29-1; j_gene: TRBJ2-7; CDR3nt: TGCAGCGTTTCATTAGGGGGCTTCAGCGACGAGCAGTACTTC; CDR3aa: CSVSLGGFSDEQYF
abundance: once; d_gene: -; v_gene: TRBV2; j_gene: TRBJ2-5; CDR3nt: TGTGCCAGCAACGAACGGTACGAGACCCAGTACTTC; CDR3aa: CASNERYETQYF
abundance: -; d_gene: -; v_gene: TRBV4-1; j_gene: TRBJ1-4; CDR3nt: TGCGCCAGCAGCGCCTCCGGGACAAGAGATGAAAAACTGTTTTTT; CDR3aa: CASSASGTRDEKLFF
abundance: -; d_gene: -; v_gene: TRBV7-8; j_gene: TRBJ1-4; CDR3nt: TGTGCCAGCAGCTTAGGGACAGTTAAAGGGGAAAAACTGTTTTTT; CDR3aa: CASSLGTVKGEKLFF
abundance: -; d_gene: -; v_gene: TRBV13; j_gene: TRBJ2-1; CDR3nt: TGTGCCAGCAGCTTACTCGTGTCTAATGAGCAGTTCTTC; CDR3aa: CASSLLVSNEQFF
abundance: -; d_gene: TRBD2; v_gene: TRBV4-1; j_gene: TRBJ2-1; CDR3nt: TGCGCCAGCAGCCAAGGCCGGTTAGCGGGAGGCGAGCAGTTCTTC; CDR3aa: CASSQGRLAGGEQFF
abundance: -; d_gene: TRBD1; v_gene: TRBV4-2; j_gene: TRBJ1-1; CDR3nt: TGTGCCAGCAGCCAAGAAGGTGGGACAGGCCCCACTGAAGCTTTCTTT; CDR3aa: CASSQEGGTGPTEAFF
abundance: -; d_gene: -; v_gene: TRBV27; j_gene: TRBJ2-1; CDR3nt: TGTGCCAGCAGCCTAGCGAATTACAATGAGCAGTTCTTC; CDR3aa: CASSLANYNEQFF
abundance: -; d_gene: -; v_gene: TRBV30; j_gene: TRBJ2-1; CDR3nt: TGTGCCTGGCGGGAATACAATGAGCAGTTCTTC; CDR3aa: CAWREYNEQFF
abundance: -; d_gene: -; v_gene: TRBV2; j_gene: TRBJ2-1; CDR3nt: TGTGCCAGCAGTGAAGGGGGGGACAATGAGCAGTTCTTC; CDR3aa: CASSEGGDNEQFF
abundance: -; d_gene: -; v_gene: TRBV4-3; j_gene: TRBJ1-1; CDR3nt: TGCGCCAGCAGCCAAGAAGAGGGAGGTACTGAAGCTTTCTTT; CDR3aa: CASSQEEGGTEAFF
abundance: medium-sized; d_gene: -; v_gene: TRBV6-4; j_gene: TRBJ2-1; CDR3nt: TGTGCCAGCAGTGAGGAGGGGGCCTCCTACAATGAGCAGTTCTTC; CDR3aa: CASSEEGASYNEQFF
abundance: -; d_gene: -; v_gene: TRBV6-6; j_gene: TRBJ1-5; CDR3nt: TGTGCCAGCGGGGGAGCGGGTACACAGCCCCAGCATTTT; CDR3aa: CASGGAGTQPQHF
abundance: few; d_gene: -; v_gene: TRBV7-6; j_gene: TRBJ2-3; CDR3nt: TGTGCCAGCAGCCTTTCTGGGACAACCACAGATACGCAGTATTTT; CDR3aa: CASSLSGTTTDTQYF
abundance: -; d_gene: TRBD1; v_gene: TRBV5-4; j_gene: TRBJ1-1; CDR3nt: TGTGCCAGCAGCGGAATCAAACAGGGGATAGACACTGAAGCTTTCTTT; CDR3aa: CASSGIKQGIDTEAFF
abundance: few; d_gene: TRBD1; v_gene: TRBV5-6; j_gene: TRBJ2-5; CDR3nt: TGTGCCAGCAGCAAGACAGGGTCCGAGACCCAGTACTTC; CDR3aa: CASSKTGSETQYF
abundance: -; d_gene: -; v_gene: TRBV11-2; j_gene: TRBJ1-6; CDR3nt: TGTGCCAGCAGCCCGCACCCGGGGTGGGCGCGGGGTAATTCACCCCTCCACTTT; CDR3aa: CASSPHPGWARGNSPLHF
abundance: -; d_gene: TRBD1; v_gene: TRBV5-5; j_gene: TRBJ2-5; CDR3nt: TGTGCCAGCAGCCAGGGACAGGGCCAAGAGACCCAGTACTTC; CDR3aa: CASSQGQGQETQYF
abundance: -; d_gene: -; v_gene: TRBV7-9; j_gene: TRBJ1-1; CDR3nt: TGTGCCAGCAGCTCCGTATCAGGGGCCGAGAACACTGAAGCTTTCTTT; CDR3aa: CASSSVSGAENTEAFF
abundance: -; d_gene: -; v_gene: TRBV30; j_gene: TRBJ1-1; CDR3nt: TGTGCCTGGAGTGTACGGGGAGTCACTGAAGCTTTCTTT; CDR3aa: CAWSVRGVTEAFF
abundance: -; d_gene: -; v_gene: TRBV5-8; j_gene: TRBJ1-2; CDR3nt: TGTGCCAGCAGCTTGGCCACTAACTATGGCTACACCTTC; CDR3aa: CASSLATNYGYTF
abundance: -; d_gene: -; v_gene: TRBV4-1; j_gene: TRBJ1-2; CDR3nt: TGCGCCAGCAGCCAAGATCATGGCACCTATGGCTACACCTTC; CDR3aa: CASSQDHGTYGYTF
abundance: once; d_gene: TRBD2; v_gene: TRBV5-8; j_gene: TRBJ2-1; CDR3nt: TGTGCCAGCAGCTCCCAACTAGCGGGGTACAATGAGCAGTTCTTC; CDR3aa: CASSSQLAGYNEQFF
abundance: -; d_gene: TRBD1; v_gene: TRBV2; j_gene: TRBJ1-1; CDR3nt: TGTGCCAGCAGTGGAGGCAGGGGGTTTACTGAAGCTTTCTTT; CDR3aa: CASSGGRGFTEAFF
abundance: -; d_gene: -; v_gene: TRBV12-5; j_gene: TRBJ1-1; CDR3nt: TGTGCTAGTGGTTTGGGGGGCGCTAGAGGCGCTTTCTTT; CDR3aa: CASGLGGARGAFF